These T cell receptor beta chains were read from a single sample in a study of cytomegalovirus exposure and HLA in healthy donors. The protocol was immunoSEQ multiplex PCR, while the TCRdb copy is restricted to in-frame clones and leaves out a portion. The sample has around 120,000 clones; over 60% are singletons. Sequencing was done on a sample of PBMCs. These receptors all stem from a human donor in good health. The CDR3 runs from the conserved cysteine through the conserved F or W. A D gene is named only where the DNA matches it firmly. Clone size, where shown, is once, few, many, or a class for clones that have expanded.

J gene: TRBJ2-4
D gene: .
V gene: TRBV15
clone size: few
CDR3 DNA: TGTGCCACCAGTGGAAGTGCAGGGGAAGTAGCCAAAAACATTCAGTACTTC
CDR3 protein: CATSGSAGEVAKNIQYF

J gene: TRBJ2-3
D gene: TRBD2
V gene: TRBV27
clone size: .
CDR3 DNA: TGTGCCAGCAGTTTGCGCCTAGCGGGAGATACGCAGTATTTT
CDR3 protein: CASSLRLAGDTQYF

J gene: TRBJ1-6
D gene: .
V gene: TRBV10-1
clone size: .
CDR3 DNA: TGCGCCAGCTACTTTACAGGGTCTGGGTCACCCCTCCACTTT
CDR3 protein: CASYFTGSGSPLHF

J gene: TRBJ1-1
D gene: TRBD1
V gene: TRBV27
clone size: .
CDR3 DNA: TGTGCCAGCAGTCGGGACAGGGGGCCCACTGAAGCTTTCTTT
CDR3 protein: CASSRDRGPTEAFF

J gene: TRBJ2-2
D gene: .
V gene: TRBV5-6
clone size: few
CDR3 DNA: TGTGCCAGCAGCTTTCAGGTACAGAGGGAGTTTTTT
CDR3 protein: CASSFQVQREFF

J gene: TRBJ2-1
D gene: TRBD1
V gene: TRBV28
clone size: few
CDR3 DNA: TGTGCCAGCAGTTTACCGACGCTGGGACAGGGGGCGAGGAATGAGCAGTTCTTC
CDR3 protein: CASSLPTLGQGARNEQFF

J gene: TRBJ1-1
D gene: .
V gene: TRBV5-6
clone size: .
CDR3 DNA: TGTGCCAGCAGCTCTCCCCCGTGGGGCTCTGAAGCTTTCTTT
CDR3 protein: CASSSPPWGSEAFF

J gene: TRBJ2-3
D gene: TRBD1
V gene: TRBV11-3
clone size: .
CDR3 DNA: TGTGCCAGCAGCCTACGGGACAGGGGAAGAACAGATACGCAGTATTTT
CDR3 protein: CASSLRDRGRTDTQYF

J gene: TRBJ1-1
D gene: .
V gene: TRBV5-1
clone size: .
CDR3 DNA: TGCGCCAGCAGCCCCTGGAGGGGGGGCCAGAACACTGAAGCTTTCTTT
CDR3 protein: CASSPWRGGQNTEAFF

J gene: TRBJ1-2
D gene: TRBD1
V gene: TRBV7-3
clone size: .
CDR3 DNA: TGTGCCAGCAGCAAAGCCCGGGACAGTTCTCTGACCTTC
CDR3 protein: CASSKARDSSLTF

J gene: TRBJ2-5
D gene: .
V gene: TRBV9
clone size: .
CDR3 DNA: TGTGCCAGCAGCGTATTTGGTCAGGGTGGTGAGCAGTACTTC
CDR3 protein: CASSVFGQGGEQYF

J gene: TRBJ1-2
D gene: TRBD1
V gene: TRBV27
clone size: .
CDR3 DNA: TGTGCCAGCAGTATTACAGGGGGCTATGGCTACACCTTC
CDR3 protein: CASSITGGYGYTF

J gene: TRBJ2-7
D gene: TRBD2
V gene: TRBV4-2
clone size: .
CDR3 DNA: TGTGCCAGCAGCCAAGGAACTAGCGGCGTCTACGAGCAGTACTTC
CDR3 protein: CASSQGTSGVYEQYF

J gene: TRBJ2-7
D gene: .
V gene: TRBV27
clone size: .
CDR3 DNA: TGTGCCAGCAGTTTGTTCGGCTACGAGCAGTACTTC
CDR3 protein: CASSLFGYEQYF

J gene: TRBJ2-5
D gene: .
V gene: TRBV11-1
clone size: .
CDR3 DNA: TGTGCCAGCAGCTTATCGGCGGGGTTGGGGCAAGAGACCCAGTACTTC
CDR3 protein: CASSLSAGLGQETQYF

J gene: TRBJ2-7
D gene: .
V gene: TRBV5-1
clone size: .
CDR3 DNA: TGCGCCAGCAGCTTGAAGGGAGTGGAGTCCGAGCAGTACTTC
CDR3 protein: CASSLKGVESEQYF

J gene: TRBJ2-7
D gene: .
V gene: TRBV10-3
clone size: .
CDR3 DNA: TGTGCCACCCAAGACAGGCCGCCGTCCTACGAGCAGTACTTC
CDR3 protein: CATQDRPPSYEQYF

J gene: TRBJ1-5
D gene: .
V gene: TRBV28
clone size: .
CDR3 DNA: TGTGCCAGCAGTTTAAGAACGGTTAGCAATCAGCCCCAGCATTTT
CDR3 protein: CASSLRTVSNQPQHF

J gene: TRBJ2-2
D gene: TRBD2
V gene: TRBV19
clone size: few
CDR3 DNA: TGTGCCAGTAGTTTGGTTAGCGGGGGGAACACCGGGGAGCTGTTTTTT
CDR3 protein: CASSLVSGGNTGELFF

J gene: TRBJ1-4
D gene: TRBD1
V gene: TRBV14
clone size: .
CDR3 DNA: TGTGCCAGCAGCCTCAAACAGGGGGCAGGGGAAAAACTGTTTTTT
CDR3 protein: CASSLKQGAGEKLFF

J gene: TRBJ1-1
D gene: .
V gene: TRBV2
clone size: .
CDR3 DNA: TGTGCCAGCAGGGTGGAGGCAGAAGCGGACACTGAAGCTTTCTTT
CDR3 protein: CASRVEAEADTEAFF

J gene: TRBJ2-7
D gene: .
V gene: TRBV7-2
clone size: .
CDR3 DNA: TGTGCCAGCAGCTGGGGGCGGACCGTCTACGAGCAGTACTTC
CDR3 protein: CASSWGRTVYEQYF

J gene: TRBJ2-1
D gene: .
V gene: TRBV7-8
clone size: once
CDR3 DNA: TGTGCCAGCAGCTTAGTTTGGAGGGGCCCCTACAATGAGCAGTTCTTC
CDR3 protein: CASSLVWRGPYNEQFF

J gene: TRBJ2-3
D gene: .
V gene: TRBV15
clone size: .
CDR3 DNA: TGTGCCACCAGCAGAGAGAGTAGAGATACGCAGTATTTT
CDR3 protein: CATSRESRDTQYF

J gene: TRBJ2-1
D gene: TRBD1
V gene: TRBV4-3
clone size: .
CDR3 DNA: TGCGCCAGCAGCCAGGGGACAGGGGGCTCCTACAATGAGCAGTTCTTC
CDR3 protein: CASSQGTGGSYNEQFF

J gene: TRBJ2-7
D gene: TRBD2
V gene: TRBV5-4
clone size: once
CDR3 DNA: TGTGCCAGCAGCTTGGGTACTAGCGGGAAAGGCTACGAGCAGTACTTC
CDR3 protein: CASSLGTSGKGYEQYF

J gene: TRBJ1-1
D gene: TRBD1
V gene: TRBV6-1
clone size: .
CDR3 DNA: TGTGCCAGCAGTCTCATGGACAGGCACACTGAAGCTTTCTTT
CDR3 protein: CASSLMDRHTEAFF